A single sample is the source of the 19 T cell receptor beta chains below, sequenced in a study of siplizumab effects on memory and regulatory T cells. Sequenced by immunoSEQ multiplex PCR; TCRdb stores in-frame clones only, minus some. The sample gives roughly 120,000 clones, about 95% of which show up once; 1.5% to 2% is in the top ten. What was sequenced was non-Treg CD4+ T cells sorted from blood. Receptor source: a human donor in good health.

The chain is built from TRBV2 and TRBJ1-5; D is perhaps TRBD1 (6 bases). CDR3 length: 15 amino acids. Trimming stripped 1 base from V and 6 bases from J, with 13 bases between. Germline CDR1 reads SNHLY; CDR2 reads FYNNEI. The CDR3 is CASSEDNTGTQPQHF. The DNA for the CDR3 is TGTGCCAGCAGTGAAGACAATACAGGGACTCAGCCCCAGCATTTT.

DNA for the CDR3: TGTGCCAGCAGCGATGAAGCTCCGGGACGGACTTTGAACACTGAAGCTTTCTTT. As protein: CASSDEAPGRTLNTEAFF. The chain joins TRBV9 to TRBJ1-1; D possibly corresponds to TRBD1 (5 bases). Germline loops: CDR1 SGDLS, CDR2 YYNGEE. The CDR3 covers 18 residues. Trimming took off 3 bases at V and 0 bases at J, with 21 bases between the two ends.

This chain links TRBV9 with TRBJ2-3; 8 bases match TRBD1. Germline V gene sequence: CDR1 SGDLS, CDR2 YYNGEE. The CDR3 has 16 residues. The junction had 7 bases not matched to a gene; V was cut back by 0 bases and J by 4 bases. CDR3 in amino acids: CASSVAGAGGADTQYF. The CDR3 DNA follows: TGTGCCAGCAGCGTAGCAGGTGCAGGGGGCGCAGATACGCAGTATTTT.

The chain joins TRBV6-1 to TRBJ1-4; 7 bases line up with TRBD1. The J segment lost 0 bases and the V segment lost 4 bases, leaving 2 bases of the junction unmatched. Germline CDR1 is MNHNS and CDR2 is SASEGT. The CDR3 length is 15 residues. CDR3 coding DNA: TGTGCCAGCAGTGCCGGGACAGCAACTAATGAAAAACTGTTTTTT. Protein product: CASSAGTATNEKLFF.

The rearrangement links TRBV9 to TRBJ1-4, with 12 bases fitting TRBD1. This CDR3 contains 15 residues. Germline V lookup: CDR1 SGDLS, CDR2 YYNGEE. V shed 6 bases and J 6 bases; nucleotides not matched to a gene: 6. This CDR3 reads CASTQGQGAYEKLFF. The CDR3 bases are TGTGCCAGCACCCAGGGACAGGGGGCGTATGAAAAACTGTTTTTT. Full variable domain (rest looked up from reference TRBV9 and TRBJ1-4): DSGVTQTPKHLITATGQRVTLRCSPRSGDLSVYWYQQSLDQGLQFLIQYYNGEERAKGNILERFSAQQFPDLHSELNLSSLELGDSALYFCASTQGQGAYEKLFFGSGTQLSVL.

The V call is TRBV5-6, the J call TRBJ1-4; D possibly corresponds to TRBD1 (5 bases). V was shortened by 2 bases and J by 5 bases, with 10 bases between the two germline ends. The CDR3 is 14 amino acids. Looked up from germline, CDR1 is SGHDT and CDR2 is YYEEEE. Written as DNA, the CDR3 is TGTGCCAGCAGCTTTAAAGGGGTAAATGAAAAACTGTTTTTT. It is translated as CASSFKGVNEKLFF.

Here the CDR3 reads CARKPSPGAGELFF. The CDR3 coding sequence is TGTGCCAGAAAGCCCTCTCCCGGCGCCGGGGAGCTGTTTTTT. The V call is TRBV6-7, the J call TRBJ2-2; unclear D gene. TRBV6-7 is annotated as an ORF whose role is uncertain. The V end was cut by 9 bases, the J end by 6 bases, with 17 bases between. CDR3 length: 14 residues.

The rearrangement joins TRBV5-5 to TRBJ1-1, with D possibly matching TRBD1 (5 bases). The V gene lost 2 bases and the J gene lost 1 base, with 9 bases spanning the gap. CDR3 size: 14 residues. Germline CDR1 reads SGHKS; CDR2 reads YYEKEE (reference sequence). DNA for the CDR3: TGTGCCAGCAGCTTTCTGGGGGGGAACACTGAAGCTTTCTTT. It encodes CASSFLGGNTEAFF.

This chain links TRBV5-1 with TRBJ2-1; D gene unclear. This CDR3 has 11 amino acids. V was clipped by 4 bases and J by 4 bases, with 3 bases between them. Per germline, CDR1 SGHRS and CDR2 YFSETQ. This chain's CDR3 is CASSRYNEQFF. The CDR3 DNA reads TGCGCCAGCAGCAGATACAATGAGCAGTTCTTC.

The rearrangement joins TRBV11-2 to TRBJ1-1; no reliable D call. CDR1 is SGHAT and CDR2 is FQNNGV in the germline V gene. This CDR3 comprises 13 residues. Trimming cost V 2 bases and J 4 bases, with 8 bases left between them. This CDR3 reads CASSLLHGTEAFF. CDR3 bases: TGTGCCAGCAGCTTACTGCATGGCACTGAAGCTTTCTTT.

The V call is TRBV9, the J call TRBJ2-7; D gene unclear. Germline CDR1 reads SGDLS; CDR2 reads YYNGEE. V dropped 0 bases and J dropped 10 bases, with 17 bases sitting between them. The CDR3 loop spans 14 amino acids. The CDR3 region has the DNA TGTGCCAGCAGCGTAGCTACTGGTCAAGGGTTACAGTACTTC. This sequence encodes CASSVATGQGLQYF.

This chain connects TRBV5-4 to TRBJ2-1, with 8 positions matching TRBD2. The CDR3 contains 16 residues. V gave up 0 bases and J gave up 2 bases; unmatched junction bases: 4. CDR1 and CDR2 from the germline V gene are SGHNT and YYREEE (reference sequence). The CDR3 loop reads CASSLDLAGAYNEQFF. Here the CDR3 DNA reads TGTGCCAGCAGCTTGGACCTAGCGGGCGCCTACAATGAGCAGTTCTTC. The variable domain in full, with the rest retrieved from reference TRBV5-4 and TRBJ2-1, is ETGVTQSPTHLIKTRGQQVTLRCSSQSGHNTVSWYQQALGQGPQFIFQYYREEENGRGNFPPRFSGLQFPNYSSELNVNALELDDSALYLCASSLDLAGAYNEQFFGPGTRLTVL.

V gene TRBV11-2 combines with J gene TRBJ1-1; D is uncertain. V dropped 1 base and J dropped 3 bases, with 15 bases sitting between them. Germline V gene data show CDR1 as SGHAT and CDR2 as FQNNGV. The CDR3 has 16 residues. Here the CDR3 DNA reads TGTGCCAGCAGCTTAGGTCCCCCGGGGATAGACACTGAAGCTTTCTTT. Translating it yields CASSLGPPGIDTEAFF. Filled out from reference TRBV11-2 and TRBJ1-1, the complete variable domain reads EAGVAQSPRYKIIEKRQSVAFWCNPISGHATLYWYQQILGQGPKLLIQFQNNGVVDDSQLPKDRFSAERLKGVDSTLKIQPAKLEDSAVYLCASSLGPPGIDTEAFFGQGTRLTVV.

The genes are TRBV6-5 and TRBJ1-2, with 7 bases aligning to TRBD1. Unmatched junction bases numbered 8, after V lost 5 bases and J lost 8 bases. The CDR3 is 13 residues long. Germline loops: CDR1 MNHEY, CDR2 SVGAGI. CDR3 protein: CASSKQGPGGYTF. DNA of the CDR3: TGTGCCAGCAGTAAACAGGGGCCCGGGGGCTACACCTTC.

This chain joins TRBV29-1 and TRBJ1-1; TRBD1 is a possible D gene (5 bases). With 4 bases removed from V and 5 bases from J, the gap between germline ends came to 17 bases. This CDR3 comprises 14 residues. The germline V gene encodes CDR1 SQVTM and CDR2 ANQGSEA. The CDR3 is CSVAGSSQGTEAFF. Written as DNA, the CDR3 is TGCAGCGTTGCTGGCAGCAGTCAGGGAACTGAAGCTTTCTTT.

The V gene is TRBV30, the J gene TRBJ2-1; TRBD2 matches at 7 bases. V lost 1 base to trimming and J lost 9 bases; unmatched junction nucleotides: 12. The CDR3 runs to 15 residues. The germline CDR1 and CDR2 sequences are GTSNPN and SVGIG (reference sequence). CDR3 region: CAWSAMGEGLGEQFF. In DNA, the CDR3 is TGTGCCTGGAGTGCCATGGGGGAGGGCCTTGGTGAGCAGTTCTTC.

The V call is TRBV7-9, the J call TRBJ2-6; no clear D gene. Germline V gene data show CDR1 as SEHNR and CDR2 as FQNEAQ (reference sequence). CDR3 length equals 18 residues. V lost 2 bases and J 0 bases, leaving 14 bases between the germline ends. The CDR3 DNA follows: TGTGCCAGCAGCTTACGAAATAGCCCTAGCTCTGGGGCCAACGTCCTGACTTTC. Translation: CASSLRNSPSSGANVLTF.

The chain combines TRBV12-2 with TRBJ1-1; no check of the table's D call, TRBD1, against the DNA was made. TRBV12-2 is a listed pseudogene. The CDR3 is 15 amino acids. CDR3 nucleotides: TGTGCAAGTCGCTTCTGGGACAGGGAGTACACTGAAGCTTTCTTT. Translated, it gives CASRFWDREYTEAFF.

The rearrangement joins TRBV18 to TRBJ2-2; 10 nucleotides align to TRBD1. The germline gives CDR1 KGHSH, CDR2 LQKENI. CDR3 size: 16 residues. V trimming: 2 bases; J trimming: 5 bases; junction bases outside the gene matches: 5. As DNA, the CDR3 is TGTGCCAGCTCACCATCTTGGACAGGGGGAACCGGGGAGCTGTTTTTT. It specifies CASSPSWTGGTGELFF.